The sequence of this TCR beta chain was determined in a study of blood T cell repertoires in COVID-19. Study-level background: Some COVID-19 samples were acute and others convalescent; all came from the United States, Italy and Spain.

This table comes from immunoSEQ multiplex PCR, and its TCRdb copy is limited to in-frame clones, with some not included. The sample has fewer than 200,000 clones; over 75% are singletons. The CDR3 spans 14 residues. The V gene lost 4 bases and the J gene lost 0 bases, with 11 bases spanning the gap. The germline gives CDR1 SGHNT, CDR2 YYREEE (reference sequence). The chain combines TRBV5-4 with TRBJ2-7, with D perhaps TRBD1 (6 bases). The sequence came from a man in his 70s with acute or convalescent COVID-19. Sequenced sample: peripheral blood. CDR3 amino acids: CASSETGSSYEQYF. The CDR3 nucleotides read TGTGCCAGCAGCGAAACAGGGAGCTCCTACGAGCAGTACTTC.